This T cell receptor (beta chain) was recorded in a study of blood T cell repertoires in COVID-19. The assay was immunoSEQ multiplex PCR, and TCRdb's table has in-frame clones only and misses some. The repertoire holds about 250,000 clones, with around nine tenths as singletons. Germline-derived CDR1 and CDR2 are MGHDK and SYGVNS. Trimming shortened V by 2 bases and J by 0 bases, and 8 bases separated the two germline ends. This CDR3 spans 15 amino acids. The clonotype originates from a woman in her forties or fifties who had recovered from COVID-19. This chain links TRBV25-1 with TRBJ2-1; a weak D match, TRBD2 (6 bases). The sequenced sample consisted of PBMCs or T cells enriched from blood (not recorded which). The CDR3 DNA reads TGTGCCAGCAGTGAAAGCGGGTCCTCCTACAATGAGCAGTTCTTC. Translated: CASSESGSSYNEQFF.